Described below is a single T cell receptor (beta chain) sequence and its context. Its target is not known. The data are from a study of T cell repertoires in cytomegalovirus infection. Study-level information: Indicated by public TCR beta signatures were CMV infection and matching HLA type. General observations from the study: Summed frequency of shared TCR beta families picked out CMV carriers who also had the relevant HLA. The ex vivo response showed dominance by HLA-C-restricted CMV-specific TCR beta clonotypes.

The germline V and J ends were trimmed by 5 bases and 1 base, with 24 bases remaining between them. The CDR3 has 19 amino acids. From germline, CDR1 is LNHDA and CDR2 SQIVND (reference sequence). One entry per CDR3 protein results from TCRdb running MiXCR on the reads. The sample consists of about 740,000 distinct CDR3 sequences, less than 40% of them appearing once. The specimen sequenced was PBMCs. The TCR originated in a human donor in good health (CMV status not recorded). Some clones in this sample may be carry-over from other donors' samples. The chain uses TRBV19 and TRBJ2-4, with D perhaps TRBD1 (6 bases). CDR3 protein: CASSPVLAGDNWAKNIQYF. DNA for the CDR3: TGTGCCAGTAGTCCCGTTTTGGCAGGGGACAACTGGGCCAAAAACATTCAGTACTTC. The variable domain in full, completed from reference TRBV19 and TRBJ2-4, reads DGGITQSPKYLFRKEGQNVTLSCEQNLNHDAMYWYRQDPGQGLRLIYYSQIVNDFQKGDIAEGYSVSREKKESFPLTVTSAQKNPTAFYLCASSPVLAGDNWAKNIQYFGAGTRLSVL.